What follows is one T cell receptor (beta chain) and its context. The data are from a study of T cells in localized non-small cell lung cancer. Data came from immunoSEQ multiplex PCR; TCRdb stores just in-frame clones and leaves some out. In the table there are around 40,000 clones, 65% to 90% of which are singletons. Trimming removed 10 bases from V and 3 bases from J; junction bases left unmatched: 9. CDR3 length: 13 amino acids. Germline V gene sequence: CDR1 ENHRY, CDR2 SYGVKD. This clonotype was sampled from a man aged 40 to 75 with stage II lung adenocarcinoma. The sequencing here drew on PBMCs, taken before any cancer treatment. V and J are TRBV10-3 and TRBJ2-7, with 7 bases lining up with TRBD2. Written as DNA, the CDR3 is TGTGCCACCCAACTAGCGCCGAGCTACGAGCAGTACTTC. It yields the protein CATQLAPSYEQYF.